The 32 T cell receptor beta chains given below trace back to one sample, sequenced in a study of early T cells in non-severe SARS-CoV-2 infection (dated by TCRdb to about 2021). The library was made by 5' RACE. The instrument was a NextSeq 500. The public reads were run again by TCRdb, first through fastp at Q25 and then through MiXCR, and only productive beta chains were kept. Rows matching on CDR3 protein sequence are summarized as one entry with the most common DNA and genes. Recorded for this sample are 50,000 to 65,000 distinct CDR3 sequences; approximately 9% of them occurred a single time. 17% of the sample is held by the ten biggest clonotypes. Sequencing was performed on whole blood. The receptors here all came from an adult who was a healthcare worker with PCR-confirmed SARS-CoV-2 infection or an uninfected control (not recorded which).

The chain carries TRBV6-2 or TRBV6-3 and TRBJ2-1; 10 bases align to TRBD2. Unmatched junction bases numbered 10, after V lost 0 bases and J lost 8 bases. The CDR3 extends over 17 amino acids. CDR1 is MNHEY, CDR2 SVGEGT, per germline. CDR3 nucleotide sequence: TGTGCCAGCAGTTACTCTGTACTGCTAGCGGGAGTGGATGAGCAGTTCTTC. Residues: CASSYSVLLAGVDEQFF.

This clonotype was picked up many times. The chain recombines TRBV18 with TRBJ2-3, with 7 positions matching TRBD1. The CDR3 is 16 residues long. The germline CDR1 and CDR2 sequences are KGHSH and LQKENI. Trimming removed 3 bases from V and 2 bases from J; junction bases left unmatched: 8. CDR3 sequence: CASSPPTGDNTDTQYF. The CDR3 DNA reads as TGTGCCAGCTCACCCCCAACAGGGGACAACACAGATACGCAGTATTTT.

This clonotype occurred a few times. The CDR3 DNA is TGTGCCAGCAGTTCGGGACAAGCTAACTATGGCTACACCTTC. Encoded protein: CASSSGQANYGYTF. The chain recombines TRBV28 with TRBJ1-2, with D maybe TRBD1 (6 bases). Looked up from germline, CDR1 is MDHEN and CDR2 is SYDVKM. Trimming left V 4 bases short and J 0 bases short, with 9 bases between. The CDR3 is 14 residues long.

The chain is built from TRBV29-1 and TRBJ1-4; D might be TRBD1 (6 bases). Trimming stripped 7 bases from V and 8 bases from J, with 17 bases between. Germline V gene lookup returns CDR1 SQVTM and CDR2 ANQGSEA. The CDR3 is made up of 13 amino acids. The CDR3 protein is CSGGLGAREKLFF. The DNA of the CDR3 is TGCAGCGGGGGCTTGGGGGCGCGAGAAAAACTGTTTTTT.

This clonotype has just a few counts. J is TRBJ1-1 and V is TRBV28; D gene unclear. Between the trimmed V and J ends, which lost 4 bases and 4 bases, there was a span of 4 bases. Germline V gene sequence: CDR1 MDHEN, CDR2 SYDVKM. The CDR3 is 11 residues long. The chain's CDR3 is CASSYATEAFF. The DNA for the CDR3 is TGTGCCAGCAGTTATGCCACTGAAGCTTTCTTT.

This clonotype was seen a few times. The rearrangement joins TRBV12-3 or TRBV12-4 to TRBJ1-1; no definite D call. Trimming cost V 2 bases and J 1 base, with 8 bases left between them. The CDR3 covers 14 residues. CDR3 loop: CASSLPGSNTEAFF. In nucleotides, the CDR3 is TGTGCCAGCAGTTTACCAGGCTCGAACACTGAAGCTTTCTTT.

This clonotype was detected a few times. CDR3 region: CASSRRTGAPGSYNSPLHF. In nucleotides, the CDR3 is TGTGCCAGCAGCCGGAGGACAGGGGCGCCCGGCTCCTATAATTCACCCCTCCACTTT. This rearrangement joins TRBV6-2 or TRBV6-3 to TRBJ1-6; the match to TRBD1 covers 9 bases. V dropped 6 bases and J dropped 0; count of bases not matched to a gene: 12. Germline V lookup: CDR1 MNHEY, CDR2 SVGEGT. The CDR3 covers 19 residues.

This clonotype was seen many times. This chain uses TRBV19 with TRBJ1-4, with a tentative D call TRBD1 (5 bases). This CDR3 has 15 residues. Trimming cost V 6 bases and J 10 bases, with 21 bases left between them. CDR1 LNHDA and CDR2 SQIVND come from the germline V gene (reference sequence). This CDR3 is CASRGDAGPGGKLFF. Written as DNA, the CDR3 is TGTGCCAGTAGGGGAGACGCCGGGCCTGGGGGAAAACTGTTTTTT. Full variable domain (rest looked up from reference TRBV19 and TRBJ1-4): DGGITQSPKYLFRKEGQNVTLSCEQNLNHDAMYWYRQDPGQGLRLIYYSQIVNDFQKGDIAEGYSVSREKKESFPLTVTSAQKNPTAFYLCASRGDAGPGGKLFFGSGTQLSVL.

This clonotype was counted between two and nine times. The genes are TRBV28 and TRBJ2-7; D possibly corresponds to TRBD1 (6 bases). Germline V gives CDR1 MDHEN, CDR2 SYDVKM. The length of the CDR3 is 16 residues. V shed 5 bases and J shed 4 bases, with 21 bases lying between them. The CDR3 is CASSPEKAGGGYEQYF. The DNA of the CDR3 is TGTGCCAGCAGTCCCGAGAAGGCTGGGGGCGGTTACGAGCAGTACTTC.

The rearrangement uses TRBV28 and TRBJ2-7, with D maybe TRBD1 (6 bases). The CDR3 is 17 residues long. Trimming pared 6 bases from V and 7 bases from J, leaving 28 bases between. Germline V gene data show CDR1 as MDHEN and CDR2 as SYDVKM. The CDR3 DNA follows: TGTGCCAGCAGCCGCGCCAACCTCAGGACAGCTCCGGGGGAGCAGTACTTC. It is translated as CASSRANLRTAPGEQYF.

This chain joins TRBV28 and TRBJ2-7; D gene unclear. This CDR3 is 13 amino acids long. CDR1 is MDHEN, CDR2 SYDVKM, per germline. V was clipped by 3 bases and J by 6 bases, with 12 bases between them. CDR3 loop: CASSFVRVSEQYF. CDR3 bases: TGTGCCAGCAGTTTTGTCCGGGTCAGCGAGCAGTACTTC.

This chain connects TRBV5-1 to TRBJ2-4; 7 positions agree with TRBD1. Germline trimming cut 4 bases from V and 4 bases from J; bases unmatched to any gene: 5. Looked up from germline, CDR1 is SGHRS and CDR2 is YFSETQ. The CDR3 contains 14 residues. CDR3 protein: CASSMGQPKNIQYF. The CDR3 DNA sequence: TGCGCCAGCAGCATGGGACAGCCTAAAAACATTCAGTACTTC.

In its sample, this clonotype was seen a few times. The V call is TRBV7-2, the J call TRBJ1-4; 7 bases match TRBD1. Germline V gene data show CDR1 as SGHTA and CDR2 as FQGNSA. This CDR3 spans 14 amino acids. V trimming: 5 bases; J trimming: 5 bases; junction bases outside the gene matches: 5. This CDR3 reads CASSPGQWNEKLFF. In DNA form, the CDR3 reads TGTGCCAGCAGCCCGGGACAGTGGAATGAAAAACTGTTTTTT. Together with reference TRBV7-2 and TRBJ1-4, the CDR3 gives the full variable domain: GAGVSQSPSNKVTEKGKDVELRCDPISGHTALYWYRQSLGQGLEFLIYFQGNSAPDKSGLPSDRFSAERTGGSVSTLTIQRTQQEDSAVYLCASSPGQWNEKLFFGSGTQLSVL.

This clonotype appeared many times. The V call is TRBV9, the J call TRBJ1-1; no definite D call. Trimming stripped 0 bases from V and 1 base from J, with 10 bases between. The CDR3 length is 15 residues. Germline loops: CDR1 SGDLS, CDR2 YYNGEE. The DNA for the CDR3 is TGTGCCAGCAGCGTAGGTCTGGGGAAGAACACTGAAGCTTTCTTT. The encoded protein is CASSVGLGKNTEAFF.

This clonotype has ten or more counts. This sequence joins TRBV7-6 and TRBJ1-1; no reliable D call. CDR1 is SGHVS, CDR2 FNYEAQ, per germline. This CDR3 has 13 amino acids. Trimming shortened V by 6 bases and J by 4 bases, and 12 bases separated the two germline ends. CDR3 protein: CASSVGEGTEAFF. The CDR3 DNA reads as TGTGCCAGCAGTGTGGGCGAGGGCACTGAAGCTTTCTTT. Full variable domain (missing parts from reference TRBV7-6 and TRBJ1-1): GAGVSQSPRYKVTKRGQDVALRCDPISGHVSLYWYRQALGQGPEFLTYFNYEAQQDKSGLPNDRFSAERPEGSISTLTIQRTEQRDSAMYRCASSVGEGTEAFFGQGTRLTVV.

This clonotype was counted between two and nine times. The chain employs TRBV2 and TRBJ2-7; D unresolved. The CDR3 runs to 11 residues. V was shortened by 10 bases and J by 5 bases, with 12 bases between the two germline ends. CDR1 is SNHLY, CDR2 FYNNEI, per germline. This CDR3 is CATTIAHEQYF. CDR3 coding DNA: TGTGCCACCACGATTGCCCACGAGCAGTACTTC.

Many counts were recorded for this clonotype. This rearrangement joins TRBV11-2 to TRBJ2-1; 7 positions match TRBD2. The CDR3 is 17 residues long. V lost 4 bases to trimming and J lost 2 bases; unmatched junction nucleotides: 11. The germline CDR1 and CDR2 sequences are SGHAT and FQNNGV. CDR3 coding DNA: TGTGCCAGCAGCTCCCTTTGGCTAGCGGAGGCCTACAATGAGCAGTTCTTC. Translation: CASSSLWLAEAYNEQFF.

In its sample, this clonotype was seen many times. V usage is TRBV11-3 and J usage is TRBJ2-1; no reliable D call. This CDR3 has 13 amino acids. Germline CDR1 and CDR2: SGHNT and YENEEA. Trimming pared 5 bases from V and 4 bases from J, leaving 9 bases between. DNA for the CDR3: TGTGCCAGCAGCCGGACCTTATACAATGAGCAGTTCTTC. Translating gives CASSRTLYNEQFF.

At least ten counts were recorded for this clonotype. The chain is built from TRBV6-5 and TRBJ2-1; D not certain. CDR1 MNHEY and CDR2 SVGAGI come from the germline V gene. This CDR3 region has 16 residues. V lost 0 bases, J lost 5 bases, and 14 bases lay in between. The CDR3 here is CASSYSNGILNNEQFF. DNA for the CDR3: TGTGCCAGCAGTTACTCGAATGGTATCCTCAACAATGAGCAGTTCTTC.

The J gene is TRBJ2-7, the V gene TRBV28; 7 nucleotides agree with TRBD2. CDR3 length: 15 residues. J was trimmed by 0 bases and V by 6 bases; bases with no gene match: 8. CDR1 MDHEN and CDR2 SYDVKM come from the germline V gene. Written as DNA, the CDR3 is TGTGCCAGCAGGAGAGTCGGGGGGTCCTCCTACGAGCAGTACTTC. Protein sequence: CASRRVGGSSYEQYF.

The table lists this clonotype with many counts. The gene calls are TRBV5-1 and TRBJ2-1; 9 positions agree with TRBD2. Germline V gene lookup returns CDR1 SGHRS and CDR2 YFSETQ. The CDR3 contains 16 residues. The J segment lost 8 bases and the V segment lost 6 bases, leaving 15 bases of the junction unmatched. The CDR3: CASTPLGREGRHEQFF. The CDR3 DNA sequence: TGCGCCAGCACCCCCCTAGGGCGGGAGGGCCGGCATGAGCAGTTCTTC.

This clonotype was seen at least ten times. J is TRBJ2-1 and V is TRBV7-2, with TRBD2 matching 10 bases. With V trimmed by 5 bases and J by 8 bases, 12 bases remained unmatched. The germline V gene encodes CDR1 SGHTA and CDR2 FQGNSA. The CDR3 totals 16 residues. The CDR3 region has the DNA TGTGCCAGCAGCCCTATGGTAGCGGGAGGTCTCCATGAGCAGTTCTTC. Translated, it gives CASSPMVAGGLHEQFF.

This clonotype has at least ten counts. The chain has TRBV20-1 and TRBJ2-7; 9 bases agree with TRBD2. With V trimmed by 4 bases and J by 2 bases, 3 bases remained unmatched. There are 13 residues in the CDR3. Per the germline V gene, CDR1 is DFQATT and CDR2 is SNEGSKA (reference sequence). In nucleotides, the CDR3 is TGCAGTGCTACCCTAGCGGGACCCTACGAGCAGTACTTC. Its protein product is CSATLAGPYEQYF.

This clonotype was observed many times. V is TRBV4-2 and J is TRBJ2-1; weak D call: TRBD2 (5 bases). The CDR3 covers 15 residues. V lost 1 base to trimming and J lost 1 base, with 8 bases between them. Germline CDR1 LGHNA, CDR2 YNFKEQ. The CDR3 region is CASSQAEVSYNEQFF. The CDR3 nucleotides are TGTGCCAGCAGCCAAGCGGAGGTTTCCTACAATGAGCAGTTCTTC.

This clonotype was observed many times. The CDR3 region is CASSAPLAVIPSYEQYF. CDR3 in DNA: TGTGCCAGCAGCGCACCACTCGCCGTCATTCCCTCCTACGAGCAGTACTTC. The gene calls are TRBV28 and TRBJ2-7; no clear D. The CDR3 spans 17 residues. Trimming pared 6 bases from V and 0 bases from J, leaving 21 bases between. Germline V gene sequence: CDR1 MDHEN, CDR2 SYDVKM.

This clonotype was counted many times. CDR3 sequence (DNA): TGTGCCAGCAGCCGAAGTGGGACTTACGAGCAGTACTTC. Translation: CASSRSGTYEQYF. This chain connects TRBV3-1 to TRBJ2-7, with a tentative D call TRBD2 (6 bases). Germline V lookup: CDR1 LGHDT, CDR2 YNNKEL (reference sequence). The CDR3 covers 13 residues. V lost 4 bases, J lost 4 bases, and 11 bases lay in between.

The rearrangement joins TRBV20-1 to TRBJ1-1, with D perhaps TRBD1 (6 bases). There are 15 residues in the CDR3. Germline lookup yields CDR1 DFQATT and CDR2 SNEGSKA (reference sequence). Trimming pared 4 bases from V and 0 bases from J, leaving 15 bases between. The CDR3 coding sequence is TGCAGTGCTAACCCGACAGGACTTATGAACACTGAAGCTTTCTTT. As protein: CSANPTGLMNTEAFF.

This clonotype was picked up many times. This rearrangement joins TRBV6-6 to TRBJ2-7, with D unclear. Germline V lookup: CDR1 MNHNY, CDR2 SVGAGI (reference sequence). The CDR3 runs to 15 residues. Trimming removed 5 bases from V and 0 bases from J, with 14 bases in between. The CDR3 sequence is CASSSPSLSSYEQYF. The CDR3 region has the DNA TGTGCCAGCAGTAGCCCATCCCTTAGCTCCTACGAGCAGTACTTC.

This clonotype was counted between two and nine times. The V gene is TRBV29-1, the J gene TRBJ2-3, with 8 bases lining up with TRBD1. Looked up from germline, CDR1 is SQVTM and CDR2 is ANQGSEA. The CDR3 contains 12 residues. Trimming removed 6 bases from V and 4 bases from J; junction bases left unmatched: 3. The CDR3 nucleotides read TGCAGCGTGGGGACAGGAGCAGATACGCAGTATTTT. It yields the protein CSVGTGADTQYF.

At least ten counts were recorded for this clonotype. This rearrangement joins TRBV12-3 or TRBV12-4 to TRBJ2-6, with no clear D. The CDR3 runs to 14 residues. V lost 4 bases, J lost 2 bases, and 6 bases lay in between. This CDR3 reads CASSSPPGANVLTF. The CDR3 DNA follows: TGTGCCAGCAGTTCCCCGCCTGGGGCCAACGTCCTGACTTTC.

There are many counts of this clonotype. The genes are TRBV29-1 and TRBJ2-1; 7 bases are shared with TRBD1. With 6 bases clipped from V and 5 bases from J, the junction kept 10 bases outside the gene matches. Germline V CDR1 and CDR2: SQVTM, ANQGSEA. The CDR3 is 14 amino acids. The CDR3 DNA sequence: TGCAGCGTGGACGGACAGGATAACCACAATGAGCAGTTCTTC. Encoded protein: CSVDGQDNHNEQFF.

There are many counts of this clonotype. The chain uses TRBV7-2 and TRBJ1-2; D is unresolved. Trimming stripped 5 bases from V and 5 bases from J, with 12 bases between. Germline CDR1 is SGHTA and CDR2 is FQGNSA. The CDR3 covers 13 residues. This CDR3 is CASSPPRAYGYTF. CDR3 sequence (DNA): TGTGCCAGCAGCCCACCACGGGCGTATGGCTACACCTTC. The full variable domain, completed using reference TRBV7-2 and TRBJ1-2, is GAGVSQSPSNKVTEKGKDVELRCDPISGHTALYWYRQSLGQGLEFLIYFQGNSAPDKSGLPSDRFSAERTGGSVSTLTIQRTQQEDSAVYLCASSPPRAYGYTFGSGTRLTVV.